This TCR beta chain derives from a study of cytomegalovirus exposure and HLA in healthy donors. This CDR3 has 14 amino acids. Trimming stripped 2 bases from V and 7 bases from J, with 13 bases between. Germline CDR1 reads SGHDT; CDR2 reads YYEEEE. The PCR made use of 60 Vbeta and 13 Jbeta primers. Produced via immunoSEQ multiplex PCR; TCRdb's table is partial and in-frame only. The repertoire holds about 60,000 clones, with around 87% as singletons. The TCR originated in a man younger than 30 in good health and CMV-seronegative. Specimen: PBMCs. The chain recombines TRBV5-6 with TRBJ1-5; D is possibly TRBD1 (5 bases). CDR3: CASSFQGSEQPQHF. In DNA form, the CDR3 reads TGTGCCAGCAGCTTCCAGGGTTCAGAACAGCCCCAGCATTTT.